A selection of T cell receptor beta chains follows, all from one sample in a study of beta chain features in type 1 diabetes. Clones were read by immunoSEQ multiplex PCR, and TCRdb kept only the in-frame ones, dropping some. The sample consists of some 500,000 clones, 10% to 12% of them appearing once. The sequenced sample consisted of naive CD4+ T cells from blood. The source of these receptors is a woman younger than 30 in good health. Both conserved end residues are part of each CDR3. D genes are given only for firm matches. Clone size is stated in some rows and not others, as once, few, many or a class when expanded.

D gene: .
J gene: TRBJ2-7
V gene: TRBV7-9
clone size: .
CDR3 DNA: TGTGCCAGCAGCTTCTCGGACCGGACCTACGAGCAGTACTTC
CDR3 protein: CASSFSDRTYEQYF

D gene: .
J gene: TRBJ1-2
V gene: TRBV7-9
clone size: few
CDR3 DNA: TGTGCCAGCAGCTTACGGGACTATGGCTACACCTTC
CDR3 protein: CASSLRDYGYTF

D gene: .
J gene: TRBJ2-7
V gene: TRBV10-3
clone size: .
CDR3 DNA: TGTGCCATCAGTGAGTCCGGGAGGGGGCGGTACGAGCAGTACTTC
CDR3 protein: CAISESGRGRYEQYF

D gene: .
J gene: TRBJ1-2
V gene: TRBV29-1
clone size: .
CDR3 DNA: TGCAGCGTTGAACAGAGATTCTATGGCTACACCTTC
CDR3 protein: CSVEQRFYGYTF

D gene: TRBD2
J gene: TRBJ2-3
V gene: TRBV9
clone size: .
CDR3 DNA: TGTGCCAGCAGCGTAGTAGCTAGCGGGGCGGATACGCAGTATTTT
CDR3 protein: CASSVVASGADTQYF

D gene: .
J gene: TRBJ1-4
V gene: TRBV9
clone size: once
CDR3 DNA: TGTGCCAGCAGCGTAGGTGTACAGATCAATGAAAAACTGTTTTTT
CDR3 protein: CASSVGVQINEKLFF

D gene: .
J gene: TRBJ1-1
V gene: TRBV6-6
clone size: .
CDR3 DNA: TGTGCCAGCAGTTACGAGAGTAAGAACACTGAAGCTTTCTTT
CDR3 protein: CASSYESKNTEAFF

D gene: .
J gene: TRBJ1-1
V gene: TRBV25-1
clone size: few
CDR3 DNA: TGTGCCAGCAGTGAATGGGGTGGAAACACTGAAGCTTTCTTT
CDR3 protein: CASSEWGGNTEAFF

D gene: TRBD1
J gene: TRBJ1-2
V gene: TRBV7-3
clone size: few
CDR3 DNA: TGTGCCAGCAGCTTGGCGGGACAGGGGGCCTATGGCTACACCTTC
CDR3 protein: CASSLAGQGAYGYTF

D gene: .
J gene: TRBJ1-4
V gene: TRBV5-1
clone size: .
CDR3 DNA: TGCGCCAGCAGTTTTGGGGTCAATAATGAAAAACTGTTTTTT
CDR3 protein: CASSFGVNNEKLFF

D gene: TRBD2
J gene: TRBJ2-1
V gene: TRBV2
clone size: few
CDR3 DNA: TGTGCCAGCAGTGATGAGGGACTACCCCCGCAGTTCTTC
CDR3 protein: CASSDEGLPPQFF

D gene: .
J gene: TRBJ1-4
V gene: TRBV19
clone size: .
CDR3 DNA: TGTGCCAGTAGTACTCCGGGAGGGGCCTTTGAAAAACTGTTTTTT
CDR3 protein: CASSTPGGAFEKLFF

D gene: TRBD1
J gene: TRBJ1-5
V gene: TRBV7-2
clone size: .
CDR3 DNA: TGTGCCAGCAGCGCCCAGCTAGGGGGCGGGCAGCCCCAGCATTTT
CDR3 protein: CASSAQLGGGQPQHF

D gene: TRBD1
J gene: TRBJ2-1
V gene: TRBV29-1
clone size: many
CDR3 DNA: TGCAGCGTTGAATTCCGGGACAGGGGGCCGAATGAGCAGTTCTTC
CDR3 protein: CSVEFRDRGPNEQFF

D gene: TRBD2
J gene: TRBJ2-3
V gene: TRBV30
clone size: .
CDR3 DNA: TGTGCCTGGACCCCCGGGACTAGCGGGAGAGATACGCAGTATTTT
CDR3 protein: CAWTPGTSGRDTQYF

D gene: .
J gene: TRBJ2-3
V gene: TRBV4-1
clone size: few
CDR3 DNA: TGCGCCAGCAGCCCCGGGGGCTGGTCTAGCACAGATACGCAGTATTTT
CDR3 protein: CASSPGGWSSTDTQYF

D gene: .
J gene: TRBJ2-5
V gene: TRBV11-2
clone size: once
CDR3 DNA: TGTGCCAGCAGCTTACCGGGGGCCGCTTCAGAGACCCAGTACTTC
CDR3 protein: CASSLPGAASETQYF

D gene: .
J gene: TRBJ1-4
V gene: TRBV7-6
clone size: few
CDR3 DNA: TGTGCCAGCAGCCATTACGCCAGGAATGAAAAACTGTTTTTT
CDR3 protein: CASSHYARNEKLFF

D gene: .
J gene: TRBJ2-3
V gene: TRBV29-1
clone size: many
CDR3 DNA: TGCAGCGTTGCGGGACTTCTTCAGGATACGCAGTATTTT
CDR3 protein: CSVAGLLQDTQYF

D gene: .
J gene: TRBJ2-5
V gene: TRBV5-6
clone size: .
CDR3 DNA: TGTGCCAGCAGCTTGAGTGGGGAGACCCAGTACTTC
CDR3 protein: CASSLSGETQYF

D gene: .
J gene: TRBJ1-4
V gene: TRBV7-9
clone size: .
CDR3 DNA: TGTGCCAGCAGTGACGCGGTATTGAGGGGCTGGGAAAAACTGTTTTTT
CDR3 protein: CASSDAVLRGWEKLFF

D gene: .
J gene: TRBJ2-6
V gene: TRBV7-2
clone size: many
CDR3 DNA: TGTGCCAGCAGCTGGTCTGGGGCCAACGTCCTGACTTTC
CDR3 protein: CASSWSGANVLTF

D gene: .
J gene: TRBJ1-5
V gene: TRBV7-2
clone size: few
CDR3 DNA: TGTGCCAGCAGCCCGGAACTGTATCAGCCCCAGCATTTT
CDR3 protein: CASSPELYQPQHF

D gene: .
J gene: TRBJ2-1
V gene: TRBV28
clone size: .
CDR3 DNA: TGTGCCAGCAGTTTATGGGGCGGGGGCAACTACAATGAGCAGTTCTTC
CDR3 protein: CASSLWGGGNYNEQFF

D gene: .
J gene: TRBJ1-2
V gene: TRBV7-9
clone size: few
CDR3 DNA: TGTGCCAGCAGCCCAGAGAGGGGCTACACCTTC
CDR3 protein: CASSPERGYTF

D gene: .
J gene: TRBJ1-1
V gene: TRBV2
clone size: few
CDR3 DNA: TGTGCCAGCACAGGGGACACTTGGGCTGAAGCTTTCTTT
CDR3 protein: CASTGDTWAEAFF

D gene: .
J gene: TRBJ2-5
V gene: TRBV5-6
clone size: .
CDR3 DNA: TGTGCCAGCAGCGTGGAGGGACTGCTGAGGGAGACCCAGTACTTC
CDR3 protein: CASSVEGLLRETQYF

D gene: .
J gene: TRBJ2-5
V gene: TRBV7-9
clone size: many
CDR3 DNA: TGTGCCAGCAGTTACACTGGGCTAACGGAGACCCAGTACTTC
CDR3 protein: CASSYTGLTETQYF

D gene: .
J gene: TRBJ2-6
V gene: TRBV29-1
clone size: .
CDR3 DNA: TGCAGCGTTAAGTTGCGTTTCTCTGGGGCCAACGTCCTGACTTTC
CDR3 protein: CSVKLRFSGANVLTF

D gene: .
J gene: TRBJ2-1
V gene: TRBV9
clone size: .
CDR3 DNA: TGTGCCAGCAGCGACCCCCCCAGGGAGCAGTTCTTC
CDR3 protein: CASSDPPREQFF

D gene: .
J gene: TRBJ1-2
V gene: TRBV30
clone size: .
CDR3 DNA: TGTGCCTGGAGTGTACGTCAAGAGAACTATGGCTACACCTTC
CDR3 protein: CAWSVRQENYGYTF

D gene: TRBD1
J gene: TRBJ1-1
V gene: TRBV10-3
clone size: .
CDR3 DNA: TGTGCCATCAGTGATATGACAGGGATGACTGAAGCTTTCTTT
CDR3 protein: CAISDMTGMTEAFF

D gene: .
J gene: TRBJ1-5
V gene: TRBV30
clone size: few
CDR3 DNA: TGTGCCTGGAGAACGGACTCCAGCAATCAGCCCCAGCATTTT
CDR3 protein: CAWRTDSSNQPQHF

D gene: .
J gene: TRBJ1-2
V gene: TRBV7-2
clone size: .
CDR3 DNA: TGTGCCAGCAGCTTACGAGACAGTGCCTATGGCTACACCTTC
CDR3 protein: CASSLRDSAYGYTF

D gene: .
J gene: TRBJ1-5
V gene: TRBV29-1
clone size: few
CDR3 DNA: TGCAGCGTTGCTCCCGGGTTCAATCAGCCCCAGCATTTT
CDR3 protein: CSVAPGFNQPQHF

D gene: TRBD2
J gene: TRBJ2-1
V gene: TRBV4-3
clone size: few
CDR3 DNA: TGCGCCAGCAGCCCTATACTAGCGGGAGCCCCTAAGCAGTTCTTC
CDR3 protein: CASSPILAGAPKQFF

D gene: .
J gene: TRBJ1-1
V gene: TRBV7-2
clone size: few
CDR3 DNA: TGTGCCAGCAGCTTAACCACAGGGTACACTGAAGCTTTCTTT
CDR3 protein: CASSLTTGYTEAFF

D gene: .
J gene: TRBJ2-3
V gene: TRBV5-4
clone size: few
CDR3 DNA: TGTGCCAGCAGCTTGGGAGGGCCCGGCACAGATACGCAGTATTTT
CDR3 protein: CASSLGGPGTDTQYF

D gene: .
J gene: TRBJ2-7
V gene: TRBV15
clone size: .
CDR3 DNA: TGTGCCACCAGCAGAGGGGGGGACGTCGCCTACGAGCAGTACTTC
CDR3 protein: CATSRGGDVAYEQYF

D gene: TRBD1
J gene: TRBJ1-2
V gene: TRBV6-5
clone size: few
CDR3 DNA: TGTGCCAGCAGTTCACCCACAGGGGCCTATGGCTACACCTTC
CDR3 protein: CASSSPTGAYGYTF

D gene: TRBD1
J gene: TRBJ2-4
V gene: TRBV29-1
clone size: many
CDR3 DNA: TGCAGCGTTGCCTCAGGGGGCGTAGGTCAAGCCAAAAACATTCAGTACTTC
CDR3 protein: CSVASGGVGQAKNIQYF

D gene: .
J gene: TRBJ2-1
V gene: TRBV9
clone size: .
CDR3 DNA: TGTGCCAGCAGCGTAGGGCAGCAGCCGTACTACAATGAGCAGTTCTTC
CDR3 protein: CASSVGQQPYYNEQFF

D gene: .
J gene: TRBJ2-5
V gene: TRBV7-9
clone size: .
CDR3 DNA: TGTGCCAGCAGGTCAGGGTACCAAGAGACCCAGTACTTC
CDR3 protein: CASRSGYQETQYF

D gene: TRBD2
J gene: TRBJ2-1
V gene: TRBV5-4
clone size: .
CDR3 DNA: TGTGCCAGCAGCTCGCCTCAGAGGTTTCTAGCGGGGGGGCGAGATGAGCAGTTCTTC
CDR3 protein: CASSSPQRFLAGGRDEQFF

D gene: TRBD2
J gene: TRBJ2-3
V gene: TRBV5-1
clone size: .
CDR3 DNA: TGCGCCAGCAGCTTGGTTATTAGCGGGAGCCCCACAGATACGCAGTATTTT
CDR3 protein: CASSLVISGSPTDTQYF

D gene: .
J gene: TRBJ2-3
V gene: TRBV7-2
clone size: .
CDR3 DNA: TGTGCCAGCAGCTTAGACGGCACAGATACGCAGTATTTT
CDR3 protein: CASSLDGTDTQYF

D gene: .
J gene: TRBJ1-1
V gene: TRBV30
clone size: .
CDR3 DNA: TGTGCCTGGAGTGTTACAGACACTGAAGCTTTCTTT
CDR3 protein: CAWSVTDTEAFF

D gene: .
J gene: TRBJ2-1
V gene: TRBV29-1
clone size: .
CDR3 DNA: TGCAGCGGTGAGGCAAGATACAATGAGCAGTTCTTC
CDR3 protein: CSGEARYNEQFF